A single sample is the source of the 7 T cell receptor beta chains below, sequenced in a study of blood T cell repertoires in COVID-19. Clones were read by immunoSEQ multiplex PCR, and TCRdb kept only the in-frame ones, dropping some. The sample holds about 150,000 clones, 84% seen once. Sequenced input: peripheral blood. The source is a man in his 70s with acute or convalescent COVID-19.

This clone was observed a handful of times. This chain joins TRBV28 and TRBJ1-5; tentative D call: TRBD1 (5 bases). Trimming left V 4 bases short and J 4 bases short, with 11 bases between. Per germline, CDR1 MDHEN and CDR2 SYDVKM. The CDR3 is made up of 14 amino acids. CDR3 in DNA: TGTGCCAGCAGTTCTGGGGGGGGGAATCAGCCCCAGCATTTT. As protein: CASSSGGGNQPQHF.

V gene TRBV5-1 combines with J gene TRBJ1-4, with 8 bases identical to TRBD1. CDR1 is SGHRS and CDR2 is YFSETQ in the germline V gene. Trimming at V came to 0 bases and at J to 5 bases, leaving 6 bases not matched to a gene. The CDR3 covers 16 residues. The CDR3: CASSLGGQGTNEKLFF. CDR3 bases: TGCGCCAGCAGCTTGGGAGGACAGGGCACGAATGAAAAACTGTTTTTT.

The J gene is TRBJ1-2, the V gene TRBV12-3 or TRBV12-4; tentative D call: TRBD1 (6 bases). CDR3 length equals 13 residues. V lost 3 bases and J lost 14, with 19 bases in between. The CDR3 DNA sequence: TGTGCCAGCAGTTTCGATGGCAGGGGTGGTCGGACCTTC. The encoded protein is CASSFDGRGGRTF.

The chain links TRBV28 to TRBJ1-4; D is possibly TRBD1 (6 bases). The CDR3 spans 17 residues. The V end was cut by 5 bases, the J end by 7 bases, with 23 bases between. Looked up from germline, CDR1 is MDHEN and CDR2 is SYDVKM. CDR3 sequence reads: CASSPIGSREGVEKLFF. The CDR3 nucleotides are TGTGCCAGCAGTCCTATCGGATCCCGGGAGGGGGTTGAAAAACTGTTTTTT. Based on the CDR3 plus reference TRBV28 and TRBJ1-4, the full variable domain is DVKVTQSSRYLVKRTGEKVFLECVQDMDHENMFWYRQDPGLGLRLIYFSYDVKMKEKGDIPEGYSVSREKKERFSLILESASTNQTSMYLCASSPIGSREGVEKLFFGSGTQLSVL.

The rearrangement uses TRBV19 and TRBJ1-4; weak D call: TRBD1 (6 bases). Per the germline V gene, CDR1 is LNHDA and CDR2 is SQIVND (reference sequence). V was clipped by 5 bases and J by 8 bases, with 18 bases between them. The CDR3 runs to 15 residues. The CDR3 DNA follows: TGTGCCAGTAGTCGAGCCGGGACATCGAAGGAAAAACTGTTTTTT. Amino acid sequence: CASSRAGTSKEKLFF.

The chain is built from TRBV18 and TRBJ2-1; the match to TRBD2 covers 14 bases. CDR1 and CDR2 from the germline V gene are KGHSH and LQKENI. This CDR3 region has 17 residues. After removal of 3 bases from V and 7 bases from J, the junction contained 8 bases not matched to a gene. The CDR3 spells CASSPRLAGGNVNEQFF. The CDR3 nucleotides are TGTGCCAGCTCACCCAGACTAGCGGGGGGGAATGTGAATGAGCAGTTCTTC.

V gene TRBV7-3 combines with J gene TRBJ1-1; a weak D match, TRBD1 (5 bases). The germline V gene encodes CDR1 SGHTA and CDR2 FQGTGA. The CDR3 length is 15 residues. The V gene lost 2 bases and the J gene lost 1 base, with 11 bases spanning the gap. CDR3 sequence reads: CASSLQGAQNTEAFF. CDR3 DNA: TGTGCCAGCAGCTTACAGGGCGCGCAGAACACTGAAGCTTTCTTT. Complete variable domain (other parts from reference TRBV7-3 and TRBJ1-1): GAGVSQTPSNKVTEKGKYVELRCDPISGHTALYWYRQSLGQGPEFLIYFQGTGAADDSGLPNDRFFAVRPEGSVSTLKIQRTERGDSAVYLCASSLQGAQNTEAFFGQGTRLTVV.